This T cell receptor (beta chain) appears in the sequencing data of a study of cytomegalovirus exposure and HLA in healthy donors. The CDR3 loop spans 16 amino acids. Germline V gene sequence: CDR1 MDHEN, CDR2 SYDVKM. The V gene end was trimmed by 2 bases and the J gene end by 4 bases; junction bases not matched to a gene: 10. Primers: 60 Vbeta forward and 13 Jbeta reverse. Libraries were prepared by immunoSEQ multiplex PCR; TCRdb keeps only in-frame clonotypes and omits some of them. The top ten clones hold approximately 1% of a sample with around 150,000 clones, 75% to 90% of them seen once. The chain uses TRBV28 and TRBJ1-2; the match to TRBD1 covers 7 bases. What was sequenced was PBMCs. This clonotype was obtained from a girl aged 2-10 years in good health and CMV-seropositive. The CDR3 is CASSLEATGNPYGYTF. CDR3 DNA: TGTGCCAGCAGTTTAGAAGCGACAGGGAATCCCTATGGCTACACCTTC.